Following are 3 T cell receptor beta chains from one sample sequenced in a study of cytomegalovirus exposure and HLA in healthy donors. With 60 Vbeta and 13 Jbeta primers, the PCR was carried out. The protocol was immunoSEQ multiplex PCR, while the TCRdb copy is restricted to in-frame clones and leaves out a portion. Found here are over 70,000 clones, 70% to 90% of them singletons; the top ten hold approximately 2%. Sequencing was carried out using PBMCs. The source is a man in his late teens or twenties in good health and CMV-seronegative.

This sequence joins TRBV7-9 and TRBJ2-7; D may be TRBD1 (6 bases). The V end lost 2 bases, the J end lost 6 bases, and 11 bases lay between the germline ends. Germline-derived CDR1 and CDR2 are SEHNR and FQNEAQ (reference sequence). This CDR3 contains 13 residues. The DNA for the CDR3 is TGTGCCAGCAGCTTATTAGGGGGACCCGAGCAGTACTTC. Translating gives CASSLLGGPEQYF.

V usage is TRBV29-1 and J usage is TRBJ2-5; TRBD1 might be the D (6 bases). CDR3 length: 12 amino acids. Trimming took 7 bases from V and 4 from J, leaving 13 bases between them. From germline, CDR1 is SQVTM and CDR2 ANQGSEA. The DNA for the CDR3 is TGCAGCGGTCTCAGGGGTTCAGAGACCCAGTACTTC. Translation gives CSGLRGSETQYF. Using reference TRBV29-1 and TRBJ2-5 for the parts outside the CDR3, the full variable domain is SAVISQKPSRDICQRGTSLTIQCQVDSQVTMMFWYRQQPGQSLTLIATANQGSEATYESGFVIDKFPISRPNLTFSTLTVSNMSPEDSSIYLCSGLRGSETQYFGPGTRLLVL.

V and J are TRBV10-3 and TRBJ1-6; D might be TRBD1 (6 bases). This CDR3 contains 16 residues. V lost 6 bases and J 7 bases, leaving 19 bases between the germline ends. Per the germline V gene, CDR1 is ENHRY and CDR2 is SYGVKD. The CDR3 nucleotides are TGTGCCATCAGCCAACTTAGGACAGTAAACAATTCACCCCTCCACTTT. It is translated as CAISQLRTVNNSPLHF.